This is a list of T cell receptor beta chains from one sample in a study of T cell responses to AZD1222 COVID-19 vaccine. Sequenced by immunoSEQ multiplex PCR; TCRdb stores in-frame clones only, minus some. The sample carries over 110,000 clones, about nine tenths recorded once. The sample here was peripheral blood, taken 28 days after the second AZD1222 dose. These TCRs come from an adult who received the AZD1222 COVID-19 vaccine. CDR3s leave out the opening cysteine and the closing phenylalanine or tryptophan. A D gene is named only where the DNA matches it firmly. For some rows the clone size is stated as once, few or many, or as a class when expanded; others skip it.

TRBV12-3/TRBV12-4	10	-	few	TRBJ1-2	ASSNGLGGYT
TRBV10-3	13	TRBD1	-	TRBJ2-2	AISAGTGETGELF
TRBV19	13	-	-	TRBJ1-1	ASIKVGPKNTEAF
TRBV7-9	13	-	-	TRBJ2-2	ASSLQGVFTGELF
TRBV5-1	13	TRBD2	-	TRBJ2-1	ASSSGTSGGNEQF
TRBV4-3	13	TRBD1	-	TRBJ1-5	ASSPEGARNQPQH
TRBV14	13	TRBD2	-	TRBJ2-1	ASSLTSGRGNEQF
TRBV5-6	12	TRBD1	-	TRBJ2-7	ASSLGQGDDEQY
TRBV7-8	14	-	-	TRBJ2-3	ASSLPGSPSTDTQY
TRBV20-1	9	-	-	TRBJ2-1	SARDALSVF
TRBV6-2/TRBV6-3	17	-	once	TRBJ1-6	ASSYSWVPVDSYNSPLH
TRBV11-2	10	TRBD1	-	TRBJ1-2	ASSKTGSGYT
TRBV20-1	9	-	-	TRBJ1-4	SASLTEKLF
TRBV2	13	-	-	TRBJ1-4	ASSPDGTRNEKLF
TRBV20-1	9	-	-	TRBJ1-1	SARVQSESF
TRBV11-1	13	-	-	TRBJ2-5	ASSSRGPPGETQY
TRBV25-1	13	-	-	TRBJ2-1	ASSDVTGGRYSQF
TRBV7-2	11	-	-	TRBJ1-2	ASSADRVQGYT
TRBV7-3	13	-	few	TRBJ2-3	ASSLTPQKTDTQY
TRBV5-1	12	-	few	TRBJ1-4	ASSADGTNEKLF
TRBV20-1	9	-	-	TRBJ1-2	SAQTGTGYT
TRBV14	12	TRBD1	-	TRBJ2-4	ASSRTGQGNIQY
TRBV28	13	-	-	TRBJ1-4	ASSLSGRNNEKLF
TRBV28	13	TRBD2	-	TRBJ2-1	ASSLASGIYNEQF
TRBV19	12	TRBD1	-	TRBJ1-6	ASSSRDRASPLH
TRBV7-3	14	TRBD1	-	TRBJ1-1	ASSKLTGGVDTEAF
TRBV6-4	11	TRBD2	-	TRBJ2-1	ASSGGGVNEQF
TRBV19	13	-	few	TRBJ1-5	ASSKGSGSNQPQH
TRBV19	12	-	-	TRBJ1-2	ASSIGGTNYGYT
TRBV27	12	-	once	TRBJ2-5	ASSLSSTDKTQY
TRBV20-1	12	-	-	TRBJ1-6	SASHGTENSPLH
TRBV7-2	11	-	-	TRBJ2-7	ASSSLDLYEQY
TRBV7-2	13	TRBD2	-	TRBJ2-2	ASSKNSGIVGELF
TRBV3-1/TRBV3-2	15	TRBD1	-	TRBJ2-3	ASSPGQRSFSTDTQY
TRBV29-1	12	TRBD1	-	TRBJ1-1	SVASGTGYTEAF
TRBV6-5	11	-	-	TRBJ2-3	ASSSGALDTQY
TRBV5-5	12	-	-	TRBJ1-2	ASSLAQSNYGYT
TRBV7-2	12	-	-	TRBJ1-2	ASSSHRVNYGYT
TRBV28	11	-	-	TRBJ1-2	ASSFLANYGYT
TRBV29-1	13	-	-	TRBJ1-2	SVEGRAGLSDGYT
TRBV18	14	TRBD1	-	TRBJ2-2	ASSPNFNRGAGELF
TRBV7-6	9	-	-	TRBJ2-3	ASSFEDTQY